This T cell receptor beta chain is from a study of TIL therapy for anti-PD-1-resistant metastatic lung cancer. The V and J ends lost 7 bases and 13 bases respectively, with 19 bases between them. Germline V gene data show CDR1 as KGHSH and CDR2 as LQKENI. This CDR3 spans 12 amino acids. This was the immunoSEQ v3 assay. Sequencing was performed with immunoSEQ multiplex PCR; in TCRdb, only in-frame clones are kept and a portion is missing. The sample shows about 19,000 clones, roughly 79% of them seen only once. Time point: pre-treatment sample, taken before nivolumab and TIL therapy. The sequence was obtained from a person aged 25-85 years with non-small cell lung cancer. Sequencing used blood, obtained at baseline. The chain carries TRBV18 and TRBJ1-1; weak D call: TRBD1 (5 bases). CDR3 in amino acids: CASYPDGRDGFF. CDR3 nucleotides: TGTGCCAGCTATCCGGACGGCCGGGACGGTTTCTTT.